This TCR beta chain was found in a study of post-analysis software for immune sequencing data. Study context: The patients showed relapsing-remitting, secondary progressive and progressive-relapsing multiple sclerosis courses.

The library was made from cDNA and included unique molecular identifiers. With about 1 to 11 million T cells as the source, 540,000 or so cDNA molecules resulted. Using its own MiXCR run on the PCR reads, TCRdb lists one record per CDR3 protein. The data show about 680,000 distinct CDR3 sequences, about 60% seen once. Trimming stripped 5 bases from V and 0 bases from J, with 17 bases between. This CDR3 spans 17 amino acids. Germline CDR1 reads MNHNY; CDR2 reads SVGAGI (reference sequence). As to this clonotype: No antigen is known for it.

Study-level points and caveats: Controls showed significantly higher normalized Chao1 diversity than did multiple sclerosis patients. Under F measure analysis, samples from one preparation batch co-clustered strongly. Patients showed TRBV5-6, TRBV5-1 and TRBV20-1 among four to six TRBV segments more frequent than in controls.

The sequencing sample was made of blood. This chain connects TRBV6-6 to TRBJ1-5, with D possibly being TRBD1 (6 bases). The receptor was isolated from a girl aged 2-10 years with multiple sclerosis. The CDR3 protein is CASSIRTEINSNQPQHF. The DNA for the CDR3 is TGTGCCAGCAGTATCAGGACAGAGATTAATAGCAATCAGCCCCAGCATTTT.